The sequence of this TCR beta chain was determined in a study of blood T cell repertoires in COVID-19 (dated by TCRdb to 2020 to 2021). About the investigation overall: Samples from collaborators originated in the United States, Italy and Spain and spanned both the acute and convalescent phases of COVID-19. The material from the prospective study consisted of cDNA or gDNA derived from T cells, B-cell-depleted T cells, or PBMCs. Deeply sampled blood TCRbeta repertoires from subjects exposed to, actively infected with, or recovered from COVID-19 were included in the dataset. The repertoires were made available in a free public database intended to serve as a resource for research on the immune response to SARS-CoV-2. Samples were obtained from the ongoing ImmuneRACE study (first 160 participants) and from roughly 1,300 subjects provided by 6 global collaborators. A de-identified subject ID, COVID-19 status, age in years and sex were almost always included in the sample metadata. Where available, HLA class I and class II types were taken from metadata supplied by the sample provider and were not determined by assay-based typing. What the research found in general, with its limitations: The amount of clinical and demographic metadata varied by source and participant and was provided uncurated.

The collaborating institutions used their own protocols to collect whole blood in K2EDTA tubes. For TCRbeta analysis, collaborators shipped samples in one of three forms: frozen whole blood, isolated PBMCs, or DNA extracted from either of those sample types. The immunoSEQ Assay, a bias-controlled multiplex PCR, was used to amplify TCRbeta CDR3 regions from genomic DNA. The source study handled its data this way. The number of nucleated cells in each sample was estimated from the amplification of reference gene primers within the assay. To quantify the absolute abundance of each unique TCRbeta CDR3 rearrangement, sequence reads were collapsed and filtered. Productive Simpson clonality was computed per sample as the square root of Simpson's diversity index over productive rearrangements. In its TCRdb copy, this immuneACCESS table keeps in-frame sequences only and misses some clones. Where compared with another copy, unresolved V genes explain less than half of these, and the others have no known cause. The DNA was the basis for D and trimming; V, J and clone size are from that table. The sample profile shows 300,000 to 450,000 clones; 85% of them were found once. The ten most abundant clones make up 3.6% of the sample.

CDR1 and CDR2 (MNHEY, SVGAGI) derive from the germline V gene. The CDR3 holds 15 amino acids from the cysteine to the phenylalanine. Only the CDR3 region is kept as DNA, spanning 45 bases read in frame from base 1. V and J are truncated by 6 bases and 8 bases respectively, leaving an intervening sequence of 17 bases. Note on this clone: Its antigen is currently not known. No clone much larger than this one lies a single base away; base qualities are absent.

The specimen sequenced was peripheral blood. The rearranged chain carries TRBV6-5 and TRBJ1-6; the D segment could be TRBD1, given 6 matching bases. The TCR was taken from a woman aged 18-29 years with acute or convalescent COVID-19. The CDR3 sequence is CASSSTGFRDSPLHF. Read as DNA, the sequence is TGTGCCAGCAGCTCCACAGGGTTTCGAGATTCACCCCTCCACTTT.